This T cell receptor beta chain was captured in a study of post-analysis software for immune sequencing data. Overall study context: In terms of disease course, relapsing-remitting, secondary progressive and progressive-relapsing multiple sclerosis were included. Notes on the study in general: The study found significantly lower normalized Chao1 diversity in multiple sclerosis patients than in controls. With TRBV5-6, TRBV5-1 and TRBV20-1 included, about five TRBV segments were more frequent in patients than in controls.

Germline loops: CDR1 SGHTA, CDR2 FQGNSA. V was clipped by 4 bases and J by 3 bases; unmatched bases: 5. This CDR3 contains 15 residues. Prepared TCR beta cDNA libraries contained unique molecular identifiers. TCRdb reprocessed the PCR reads with MiXCR, giving one entry per CDR3 protein. Here the sample spans 350,000 to 500,000 distinct CDR3 sequences, over 30% being singletons. As concerns this clonotype: Its cognate antigen is unknown.

The specimen was blood. This clonotype originated in a girl aged 2 to 10 with multiple sclerosis. The chain links TRBV7-2 to TRBJ2-7; 11 nucleotides align to TRBD2. The CDR3 nucleotides are TGTGCCAGCAGCTCCCCTAGCGGGAGGAGCTACGAGCAGTACTTC. Its protein product is CASSSPSGRSYEQYF.